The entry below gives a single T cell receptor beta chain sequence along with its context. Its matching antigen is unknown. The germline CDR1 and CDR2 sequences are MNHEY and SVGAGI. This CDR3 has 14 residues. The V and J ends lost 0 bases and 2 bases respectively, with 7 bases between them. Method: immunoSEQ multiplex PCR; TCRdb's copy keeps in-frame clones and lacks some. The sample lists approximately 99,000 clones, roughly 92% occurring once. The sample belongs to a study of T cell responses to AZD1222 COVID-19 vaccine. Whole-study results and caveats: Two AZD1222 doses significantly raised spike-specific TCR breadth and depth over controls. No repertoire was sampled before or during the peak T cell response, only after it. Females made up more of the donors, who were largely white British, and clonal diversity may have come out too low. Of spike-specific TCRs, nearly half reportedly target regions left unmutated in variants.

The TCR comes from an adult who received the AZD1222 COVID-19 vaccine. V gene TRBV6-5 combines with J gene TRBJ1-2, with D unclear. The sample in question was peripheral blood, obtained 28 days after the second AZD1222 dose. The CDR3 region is CASSYSGSNYGYTF. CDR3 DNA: TGTGCCAGCAGTTACTCGGGCAGCAACTATGGCTACACCTTC.